These 21 T cell receptor beta chains share one sample of origin, sequenced in a study of tumor-infiltrating lymphocytes in primary liver carcinoma. Unsorted bulk tissue (about 18-30 mg) underwent RNA and DNA co-extraction. From around 520 ng of total RNA, TCR beta-specific cDNA was reverse-transcribed using a constant-region primer. Three-round nested multiplex PCR performed with slightly modified ARM-PCR produced the TCR beta libraries. Amplification in the first two PCR rounds was performed using TRBV1-TRBV30 forward primers and a C-beta reverse primer for around 10 cycles each. TCRdb re-analysed the multiplex PCR reads in MiXCR, keeping a single row per CDR3 protein. The sample includes approximately 64,000 distinct CDR3 sequences, around 69% of them seen just once. The specimen sequenced was liver tumor tissue from sampling region 4. This sample's subset: tumor region T4, right-lateral pole. The receptors were sampled from a man between 40 and 49 years old with primary liver carcinoma and hepatitis B virus infection.

Notes on this clonotype: Possible read error: a much larger clone is one base away. This chain connects TRBV4-3 to TRBJ2-5; 9 nucleotides match TRBD1. Germline CDR1 reads LGHNA; CDR2 reads YSLEER. The CDR3 extends over 15 amino acids. CDR3 bases: TGCGTCAGCGGCCATCGGGGACAGGGTGAGGAGACCCAGTACTTC. Protein: CVSGHRGQGEETQYF.

A word on this clonotype: One junction end does not reproduce the germline sequence, and a read error may be involved. In DNA form, the CDR3 reads TGTGCCAGTAATCGGGACCCCAATAGCGATCAGCCCCAGCACTTT. Its translation: CASNRDPNSDQPQHF. The chain joins TRBV6-1 to TRBJ1-5, with D possibly matching TRBD1 (5 bases). The CDR3 has 15 residues. CDR1 MNHNS and CDR2 SASEGT come from the germline V gene.

This clonotype has at least ten counts. The CDR3 is CASSASGRALEEQYF. CDR3 nucleotide sequence: TGTGCCAGCAGTGCTAGCGGGAGGGCCCTAGAAGAGCAGTACTTC. The V gene is TRBV11-2, the J gene TRBJ2-7; TRBD2 aligns across 12 bases. Losses at the gene ends were 6 bases for V and 7 bases for J; bases not matched to a gene: 10. The CDR3 is 15 residues long. CDR1 and CDR2 (germline): SGHAT, FQNNGV.

This clonotype occurred a few times. The junction differs from germline at one of its ends, possibly a read error. The rearrangement uses TRBV12-3 or TRBV12-4 and TRBJ2-4; D possibly corresponds to TRBD1 (5 bases). This CDR3 contains 18 residues. The CDR3: CASSLWGGADITKNIQYF. The CDR3, as DNA: TGTGCCAGTAGTTTATGGGGTGGGGCGGACATAACCAAAAACATTCAGTATTTC.

To note about this clonotype: This may be a read error: a much more frequent sequence differs by one nucleotide. The rearrangement links TRBV28 to TRBJ2-7, with TRBD2 matching 8 bases. The germline V gene encodes CDR1 MDHEN and CDR2 SYDVKM. Losses at the gene ends were 5 bases for V and 3 bases for J; bases not matched to a gene: 6. The CDR3 covers 14 residues. The CDR3 DNA follows: TGTGCCAGCAGTCCGGTAGCGGGGATCTACGAGCAGTACTTC. Protein: CASSPVAGIYEQYF.

Concerning this clonotype: A much larger clone differs by one base, so this may be a read error. The rearrangement joins TRBV28 to TRBJ2-1; no definite D call. Looked up from germline, CDR1 is MDHEN and CDR2 is SYDVKM. There are 16 residues in the CDR3. Written as DNA, the CDR3 is TGTGTCAGCAGTTCGGAAACTGACGCCTCCTACAATGAGCAGTTCTTC. It is translated as CVSSSETDASYNEQFF.

About this clonotype itself: A read error may account for a junction end that differs from germline. The chain links TRBV5-3 to TRBJ2-7, with TRBD1 matching over 8 bases. TRBV5-3 is treated as an ORF (open reading frame) with a function not yet certain. The CDR3 totals 14 residues. Here the CDR3 DNA reads TGTGCCAGAAGCTGGCGGGACAGGACTTACGTGCAGTACTTC. Translation gives CARSWRDRTYVQYF.

This clonotype was recorded only once. Since a much larger clone is just one base distant, this may be a read error. The DNA of the CDR3 is TGTGCCAGCAGTTTTCAGGGAGCTACTCTGCCCCAGCATTTT. It encodes CASSFQGATLPQHF. The chain employs TRBV28 and TRBJ1-5; D perhaps matches TRBD1 (5 bases). The germline V gene has CDR1 MDHEN and CDR2 SYDVKM. The CDR3 is made up of 14 amino acids. The V end lost 3 bases, the J end lost 9 bases, and 15 bases lay between the germline ends.

J is TRBJ1-1 and V is TRBV5-4, with D possibly TRBD1 on 5 matching bases. Germline loops: CDR1 SGHNT, CDR2 YYREEE (reference sequence). Trimming cost V 0 bases and J 9 bases, with 15 bases left between them. This CDR3 has 14 residues. Written as DNA, the CDR3 is TGTGCCAGCAGCTTGGCCAGGGCGAATACTCAAGCTTTCTTT. Translated, it gives CASSLARANTQAFF.

This clonotype appeared once. An end of the junction does not agree with germline; a read error may underlie this. This chain joins TRBV14 and TRBJ2-6, with TRBD1 identical over 7 bases. CDR1 SGHDN and CDR2 FVKESK come from the germline V gene. The length of the CDR3 is 19 residues. This chain's CDR3 is CAISPFGQGVSSGANVLTF. The CDR3 DNA sequence: TGTGCCATCAGCCCTTTTGGTCAGGGGGTTTCCTCTGGGGCCAATGTCCTGACTTTC.

A note on this clonotype: A read error may explain this, as a much larger clone is one base away. The chain is built from TRBV14 and TRBJ2-2, with D uncertain. Germline V CDR1 and CDR2: SGHDN, FVKESK. This CDR3 comprises 14 residues. The ends were cut back, 4 bases at V and 1 base at J, with 7 bases in the middle. CDR3: CASSPARNTGELFF. CDR3 DNA sequence: TGTGCCAGCAGCCCCGCGAGGAACACCGGGGAGCTGTTTTTT.

This sequence joins TRBV5-6 and TRBJ2-1, with 14 positions matching TRBD2. This CDR3 is built from 18 residues. J was trimmed by 2 bases and V by 4 bases; bases with no gene match: 8. Germline CDR1 reads SGHDT; CDR2 reads YYEEEE. The CDR3 DNA reads TGTGCCAGCAGCCTGGGACTAGCGGGAGTTTTGACCTACAATGAGCAGTTCTTC. Translation: CASSLGLAGVLTYNEQFF. The complete variable domain, with remaining parts taken from reference TRBV5-6 and TRBJ2-1, reads DAGVTQSPTHLIKTRGQQVTLRCSPKSGHDTVSWYQQALGQGPQFIFQYYEEEERQRGNFPDRFSGHQFPNYSSELNVNALLLGDSALYLCASSLGLAGVLTYNEQFFGPGTRLTVL.

This clonotype showed up just once. One junction end does not reproduce the germline sequence, and a read error may be involved. The chain has TRBV29-1 and TRBJ2-5, with D possibly being TRBD2 (5 bases). The CDR3 length is 13 residues. The germline V gene has CDR1 SQVTM and CDR2 ANQGSEA. CDR3 sequence: CCGLTHGMETQYF. The CDR3 nucleotides read TGCTGCGGACTCACCCATGGGATGGAGACCCAATACTTC.

As concerns this clonotype: One junction end does not reproduce the germline sequence, and a read error may be involved. V usage is TRBV28 and J usage is TRBJ2-3; 12 bases fit TRBD2. The CDR3 totals 18 residues. Per germline, CDR1 MDHEN and CDR2 SYDVKM. CDR3 in amino acids: CASSPLAGGDIGTDTQYF. The CDR3 DNA follows: TGTGCCAGCAGCCCACTAGCGGGAGGTGACATTGGCACAGATACGCAGTACTTT.

As concerns this clonotype: Since the CDR3 does not end with the conserved phenylalanine or tryptophan, this likely comes from a read error. This rearrangement joins TRBV6-5 to TRBJ2-7; TRBD2 agrees at 8 bases. CDR1 MNHEY and CDR2 SVGAGI come from the germline V gene. The CDR3 has 14 residues. V shed 2 bases and J 9 bases; nucleotides not matched to a gene: 9. The CDR3 is CASSYEAGVGWQYS. The CDR3, as DNA: TGTGCCAGCAGTTACGAAGCGGGAGTGGGCTGGCAGTACTCC.

Concerning this clonotype itself: One end of the junction fails to match germline, which may point to a read error. The V call is TRBV29-1, the J call TRBJ2-7, with TRBD2 as a possible D gene (5 bases). The germline V gene encodes CDR1 SQVTM and CDR2 ANQGSEA. The CDR3 extends over 13 amino acids. The CDR3 region has the DNA TGCAACGTTGAAGATGGGAGTGGCTACGAGCAGTATTTC. Translated: CNVEDGSGYEQYF.

About this clonotype: No conserved phenylalanine or tryptophan is present at the end of the CDR3, so a read error is the likely explanation. The gene calls are TRBV11-2 and TRBJ2-3, with a possible D match to TRBD2 (6 bases). The CDR3 contains 12 residues. Germline loops: CDR1 SGHAT, CDR2 FQNNGV. V was clipped by 8 bases and J by 9 bases, with 15 bases between them. CDR3 sequence reads: CASAPGGDTQYS. As DNA, the CDR3 is TGTGCCAGCGCCCCCGGAGGGGACACGCAGTATTCT.

This clonotype was found many times. One junction end does not reproduce the germline sequence, and a read error may be involved. J is TRBJ2-3 and V is TRBV12-3 or TRBV12-4, with D possibly being TRBD2 (6 bases). The CDR3 spans 14 residues. The CDR3 region has the DNA TGTGCCAGCAGGCCTACAGGTTCGGGGGATACGCTGTATTTT. Residues: CASRPTGSGDTLYF.

Regarding this clonotype: Relative to the germline gene, one junction end is altered; a read error may explain this. This chain links TRBV25-1 with TRBJ1-5; D remains ambiguous. There are 13 residues in the CDR3. Germline V gene lookup returns CDR1 MGHDK and CDR2 SYGVNS. DNA for the CDR3: TGTGCAAGCAATGGAATGGGCAATCAGCCCCAACATTTT. This gives the protein CASNGMGNQPQHF.

The chain recombines TRBV28 with TRBJ2-7; 11 nucleotides match TRBD1. The CDR3 totals 14 residues. V lost 11 bases to trimming and J lost 8 bases; unmatched junction nucleotides: 14. Per the germline V gene, CDR1 is MDHEN and CDR2 is SYDVKM. CDR3 amino acids: CAGIRTGGSYKQYF. Written as DNA, the CDR3 is TGTGCCGGCATCCGGACAGGGGGCTCCTATAAGCAGTACTTC.

This sequence joins TRBV6-6 and TRBJ2-3; TRBD2 matches 8 bases. J lost 0 bases, V lost 10 bases, and 15 bases had no gene match. The CDR3 is 17 residues long. From germline, CDR1 is MNHNY and CDR2 SVGAGI (reference sequence). This CDR3 is CAISIRVAGPSTDTQYF. The DNA for the CDR3 is TGTGCCATCAGCATTAGAGTAGCGGGGCCTAGCACAGATACGCAGTATTTT.